One and the same sample provided the 28 T cell receptor beta chains below, sequenced in a study of shared clonotypes between healthy human individuals (dated by TCRdb to 2020 to 2022). Library generation was performed with the immunoSEQ multiplex PCR assay. This immuneACCESS table, as held by TCRdb, lists in-frame sequences with V and J called but not all clones. Of the missing ones, under half trace to an unresolved V gene in checked studies; the others have no known cause. The sample yields approximately 470,000 clones; approximately 82% were counted once. About 12% of the sample is in the top ten clones. Input material: PBMCs. The receptors originated from a woman between 40 and 50 years old in good health. Some clones in this sample may be carry-over from other donors' samples.

Only one count was recorded for this clone. The V gene is TRBV19, the J gene TRBJ2-5, with TRBD2 identical over 7 bases. The CDR3 spans 15 residues. The germline V gene has CDR1 LNHDA and CDR2 SQIVND (reference sequence). Losses at the gene ends were 1 base for V and 5 bases for J; bases not matched to a gene: 7. The CDR3 sequence is CASSIAAGEAETQYF. CDR3 sequence (DNA): TGTGCCAGTAGTATAGCGGCGGGAGAAGCGGAGACCCAGTACTTC.

The chain employs TRBV11-3 and TRBJ2-5; TRBD2 matches 14 bases. V gave up 5 bases and J gave up 2 bases; unmatched junction bases: 7. Germline assignment: CDR1 SGHNT and CDR2 YENEEA. The CDR3 is made up of 17 amino acids. The CDR3: CASSRGLAGAMQETQYF. The CDR3 DNA sequence: TGTGCCAGCAGCAGGGGACTAGCGGGAGCTATGCAAGAGACCCAGTACTTC.

The rearrangement uses TRBV6-5 and TRBJ2-7; D is unresolved. CDR3 size: 13 residues. Trimming shortened V by 8 bases and J by 3 bases, and 14 bases separated the two germline ends. CDR1 MNHEY and CDR2 SVGAGI come from the germline V gene. CDR3 sequence reads: CASLIRGFYEQYF. CDR3 bases: TGTGCCAGCCTTATCAGAGGCTTCTACGAGCAGTACTTC.

The V gene is TRBV7-2, the J gene TRBJ2-1; the D is unclear. Trimming took 5 bases from V and 6 from J, leaving 14 bases between them. Germline V lookup: CDR1 SGHTA, CDR2 FQGNSA. The CDR3 sequence is 14 residues long. This chain's CDR3 is CASSLPIRGNEQFF. The CDR3 bases are TGTGCCAGCAGCCTCCCTATCCGCGGCAATGAGCAGTTCTTC.

This chain connects TRBV7-2 to TRBJ2-7, with TRBD2 matching over 12 bases. The CDR3 is made up of 15 amino acids. CDR1 SGHTA and CDR2 FQGNSA come from the germline V gene. The J segment lost 3 bases and the V segment lost 5 bases, leaving 5 bases of the junction unmatched. The CDR3 is CASSMTSGSGYEQYF. In nucleotides, the CDR3 is TGTGCCAGCAGCATGACTAGCGGGAGCGGCTACGAGCAGTACTTC.

This chain links TRBV27 with TRBJ2-5; 8 positions agree with TRBD1. The assigned J gene may be wrong: the sequence end matches TRBJ2-7 better. Germline CDR1 is MNHEY and CDR2 is SMNVEV (reference sequence). The CDR3 is 14 residues long. The CDR3 loop reads CASSPDRVMYEQYF. The CDR3 region has the DNA TGTGCCAGCAGTCCGGACAGGGTAATGTACGAGCAGTACTTC.

The chain uses TRBV29-1 and TRBJ2-1; maybe TRBD1 (6 bases). Trimming left V 4 bases short and J 0 bases short, with 13 bases between. The CDR3 consists of 15 residues. Germline CDR1 and CDR2: SQVTM and ANQGSEA. The CDR3 reads CSVVRDTRSYNEQFF. CDR3 coding DNA: TGCAGCGTTGTCCGGGACACCCGCTCCTACAATGAGCAGTTCTTC.

For the CDR3, the DNA is TGTGCCAGCAGTTCCTACAGGAACACTGAAGCTTTCTTT. This gives the protein CASSSYRNTEAFF. V is TRBV6-6 and J is TRBJ1-1; D not resolved. Deletions cut 4 bases from V and 1 base from J, with 7 bases between. From germline, CDR1 is MNHNY and CDR2 SVGAGI (reference sequence). The CDR3 consists of 13 residues.

The chain has TRBV29-1 and TRBJ1-1; maybe TRBD1 (6 bases). The CDR3 has 14 residues. From germline, CDR1 is SQVTM and CDR2 ANQGSEA. The V gene lost 1 base and the J gene lost 5 bases, with 14 bases spanning the gap. The CDR3: CSVEGPDSPTEAFF. The CDR3 DNA reads TGCAGCGTTGAAGGGCCGGACAGCCCTACTGAAGCTTTCTTT.

This clone was seen a single time. It differs at one base from a far larger clone, so likely a read error. This sample also contains other DNA sequences that code for the same CDR3. The chain uses TRBV7-9 and TRBJ2-7; 8 bases map to TRBD1. Per the germline V gene, CDR1 is SEHNR and CDR2 is FQNEAQ (reference sequence). This CDR3 region has 19 residues. The V and J ends lost 0 bases and 1 base, in that order; junction bases with no gene match: 14. The CDR3 DNA reads TGTGCCAGCAGCTTAGCGGTGAGAACAGGGGGGCTGGGGTCCTACGAGCAGTACTTC. Protein sequence: CASSLAVRTGGLGSYEQYF.

V gene TRBV5-1 combines with J gene TRBJ2-1; 7 bases fit TRBD2. V was clipped by 0 bases and J by 4 bases; unmatched bases: 4. The CDR3 length is 15 residues. The germline gives CDR1 SGHRS, CDR2 YFSETQ. Written as DNA, the CDR3 is TGCGCCAGCAGCTTGGCCCCTAGCGGATACAATGAGCAGTTCTTC. Translation gives CASSLAPSGYNEQFF. Combining the CDR3 with reference TRBV5-1 and TRBJ2-1 gives the whole variable domain KAGVTQTPRYLIKTRGQQVTLSCSPISGHRSVSWYQQTPGQGLQFLFEYFSETQRNKGNFPGRFSGRQFSNSRSEMNVSTLELGDSALYLCASSLAPSGYNEQFFGPGTRLTVL.

The chain recombines TRBV7-2 with TRBJ2-2; tentative D call: TRBD1 (6 bases). The CDR3 consists of 15 residues. Deletions cut 5 bases from V and 5 bases from J, with 15 bases between. The germline V gene has CDR1 SGHTA and CDR2 FQGNSA. The CDR3 sequence: CASSKTGWKTGELFF. CDR3 coding DNA: TGTGCCAGCAGCAAGACAGGTTGGAAAACCGGGGAGCTGTTTTTT.

The chain carries TRBV5-1 and TRBJ2-2; D gene ambiguous. The ends were cut back, 1 base at V and 0 bases at J, with 7 bases in the middle. Germline V lookup: CDR1 SGHRS, CDR2 YFSETQ. This CDR3 contains 15 residues. The CDR3 nucleotides are TGCGCCAGCAGCTTGCGGCTAGCGAACACCGGGGAGCTGTTTTTT. The encoded protein is CASSLRLANTGELFF.

The chain joins TRBV6-5 to TRBJ2-5; possible D gene TRBD2, 6 bases. The V gene's germline CDR1 is MNHEY and CDR2 SVGAGI. With 6 bases removed from V and 5 bases from J, the gap between germline ends came to 19 bases. CDR3 length equals 15 residues. The CDR3 protein is CASRPTGTGVETQYF. The CDR3 DNA reads TGTGCCAGCAGACCCACCGGGACGGGGGTCGAGACCCAGTACTTC.

The rearrangement uses TRBV5-4 and TRBJ2-5, with 8 bases aligning to TRBD2. Germline values: CDR1 SGHNT, CDR2 YYREEE (reference sequence). This CDR3 has 16 amino acids. V gave up 4 bases and J gave up 1 base; unmatched junction bases: 9. In nucleotides, the CDR3 is TGTGCCAGCAGCCCCGGGGTAGCGGGAACCCAAGAGACCCAGTACTTC. It codes for CASSPGVAGTQETQYF.

CDR3 sequence reads: CASSRTTPGANTEAFF. CDR3 bases: TGTGCCAGCAGCCGAACAACCCCAGGGGCGAACACTGAAGCTTTCTTT. The chain combines TRBV11-2 with TRBJ1-1, with D tentatively TRBD1 (6 bases). Trimming pared 5 bases from V and 1 base from J, leaving 17 bases between. From germline, CDR1 is SGHAT and CDR2 FQNNGV. This CDR3 has 16 amino acids. Complete variable domain (other parts from reference TRBV11-2 and TRBJ1-1): EAGVAQSPRYKIIEKRQSVAFWCNPISGHATLYWYQQILGQGPKLLIQFQNNGVVDDSQLPKDRFSAERLKGVDSTLKIQPAKLEDSAVYLCASSRTTPGANTEAFFGQGTRLTVV.

The chain recombines TRBV28 with TRBJ2-3; perhaps TRBD1 as D (6 bases). This CDR3 region has 13 residues. The germline V gene has CDR1 MDHEN and CDR2 SYDVKM. The V and J ends lost 8 bases and 2 bases respectively, with 11 bases between them. CDR3 protein: CASGRGITDTQYF. CDR3 coding DNA: TGTGCCAGCGGCAGGGGAATCACAGATACGCAGTATTTT.

This clone was seen more than once but under ten times. The chain carries TRBV19 and TRBJ2-2; TRBD1 agrees at 7 bases. Losses at the gene ends were 7 bases for V and 2 bases for J; bases not matched to a gene: 4. Germline CDR1 and CDR2: LNHDA and SQIVND (reference sequence). The CDR3 covers 14 residues. The CDR3 nucleotides are TGTGCCAGTAATAACAGGGGTAACACCGGGGAGCTGTTTTTT. This encodes CASNNRGNTGELFF.

V usage is TRBV2 and J usage is TRBJ2-1, with 8 nucleotides matching TRBD2. The V gene end was trimmed by 6 bases and the J gene end by 6 bases; junction bases not matched to a gene: 4. The germline V gene has CDR1 SNHLY and CDR2 FYNNEI. The CDR3 sequence is 13 residues long. CDR3 sequence reads: CASSLGTSNEQFF. CDR3 nucleotide sequence: TGTGCCAGCAGCCTTGGGACTAGCAATGAGCAGTTCTTC.

Concerning this clone itself: Other DNA sequences of this sample code for an identical CDR3. The chain employs TRBV19 and TRBJ2-1; 9 bases line up with TRBD1. The CDR3 length is 13 residues. The junction had 0 bases not matched to a gene; V was cut back by 4 bases and J by 5 bases. Germline V lookup: CDR1 LNHDA, CDR2 SQIVND (reference sequence). The CDR3 spells CASSRDRDNEQFF. The CDR3 DNA reads TGTGCCAGTAGTAGGGACAGGGACAATGAGCAGTTCTTC.

The gene calls are TRBV5-1 and TRBJ2-2; 8 nucleotides line up with TRBD1. Germline loops: CDR1 SGHRS, CDR2 YFSETQ. The CDR3 sequence is 18 residues long. V dropped 3 bases and J dropped 4; count of bases not matched to a gene: 14. This CDR3 is CASSWGGTGPGGTGELFF. The CDR3 nucleotides read TGCGCCAGCAGCTGGGGCGGGACAGGACCCGGAGGCACCGGGGAGCTGTTTTTT.

The chain employs TRBV28 and TRBJ1-5, with D unresolved. With 4 bases removed from V and 0 bases from J, the gap between germline ends came to 10 bases. CDR3 length equals 15 residues. The germline gives CDR1 MDHEN, CDR2 SYDVKM. The CDR3, as DNA: TGTGCCAGCAGTTGGGGTGGGAATAGCAATCAGCCCCAGCATTTT. Translated, it gives CASSWGGNSNQPQHF. The full variable domain, completed using reference TRBV28 and TRBJ1-5, is DVKVTQSSRYLVKRTGEKVFLECVQDMDHENMFWYRQDPGLGLRLIYFSYDVKMKEKGDIPEGYSVSREKKERFSLILESASTNQTSMYLCASSWGGNSNQPQHFGDGTRLSIL.

The chain recombines TRBV5-1 with TRBJ1-1; no definite D call. The CDR3 consists of 13 residues. V gave up 4 bases and J gave up 0 bases, with 7 bases separating them. In germline, CDR1 is SGHRS, CDR2 YFSETQ. The CDR3 DNA follows: TGCGCCAGCAGCAAGGAGGTGAACACTGAAGCTTTCTTT. Its protein product is CASSKEVNTEAFF.

V gene TRBV11-1 combines with J gene TRBJ2-3, with 9 positions matching TRBD2. The CDR3 spans 17 residues. Unmatched junction bases numbered 11, after V lost 5 bases and J lost 2 bases. From germline, CDR1 is SGHAT and CDR2 FQDESV (reference sequence). The chain's CDR3 is CASSQGGGRAPTDTQYF. CDR3 DNA sequence: TGTGCCAGCAGCCAGGGTGGCGGGAGGGCCCCCACAGATACGCAGTATTTT.

The count of this clone is one. The V call is TRBV5-4, the J call TRBJ2-7, with a weak D call TRBD1 (6 bases). V gave up 0 bases and J gave up 4 bases, with 14 bases separating them. This CDR3 is 15 amino acids long. The germline V gene encodes CDR1 SGHNT and CDR2 YYREEE (reference sequence). The CDR3 DNA sequence: TGTGCCAGCAGCTTGGGACAGGTTCCCGGGTACGAGCAGTACTTC. Its protein is CASSLGQVPGYEQYF.

The chain uses TRBV9 and TRBJ2-7; D tentatively fits TRBD1 or TRBD2 (5 bases each). The CDR3 contains 13 residues. Germline CDR1 and CDR2: SGDLS and YYNGEE. Trimming stripped 3 bases from V and 4 bases from J, with 11 bases between. The CDR3 DNA sequence: TGTGCCAGCAGCGCCGGGGACGTATACGAGCAGTACTTC. This encodes CASSAGDVYEQYF.

CDR3 protein: CASSLDTGQGPVAGYTF. The CDR3, as DNA: TGTGCCAGCAGCTTGGATACGGGACAGGGTCCAGTGGCTGGCTACACCTTC. J is TRBJ1-2 and V is TRBV5-5; 9 bases line up with TRBD1. Germline-derived CDR1 and CDR2 are SGHKS and YYEKEE (reference sequence). J was trimmed by 7 bases and V by 0 bases; bases with no gene match: 13. The CDR3 runs to 17 residues.

This clone has more than one count but fewer than ten. V usage is TRBV27 and J usage is TRBJ2-7, with 13 bases lining up with TRBD2. The CDR3 loop spans 16 amino acids. The germline gives CDR1 MNHEY, CDR2 SMNVEV (reference sequence). The trim removed 0 bases at V and 7 bases at J, leaving 6 bases unmatched. Here the CDR3 DNA reads TGTGCCAGCAGTTTATCTCCGGGACTAGCGGGAAGGGAGCAGTACTTC. Its protein is CASSLSPGLAGREQYF.